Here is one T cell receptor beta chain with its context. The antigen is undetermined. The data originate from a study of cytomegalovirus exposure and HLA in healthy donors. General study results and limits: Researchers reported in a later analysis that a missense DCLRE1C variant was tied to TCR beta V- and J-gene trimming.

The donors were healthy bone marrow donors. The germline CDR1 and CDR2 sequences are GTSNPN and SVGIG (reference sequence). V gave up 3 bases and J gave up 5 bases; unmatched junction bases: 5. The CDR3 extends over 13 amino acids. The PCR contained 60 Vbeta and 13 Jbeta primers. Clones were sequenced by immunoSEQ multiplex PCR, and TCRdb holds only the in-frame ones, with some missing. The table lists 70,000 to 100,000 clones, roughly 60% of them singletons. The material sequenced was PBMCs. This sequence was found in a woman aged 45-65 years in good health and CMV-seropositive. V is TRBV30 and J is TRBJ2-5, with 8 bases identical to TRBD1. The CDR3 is CAWSDDRGETQYF. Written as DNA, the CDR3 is TGTGCCTGGAGCGACGACAGGGGTGAGACCCAGTACTTC.